This TCR beta chain came from a study of T-cell memory formation after mild COVID-19. General study findings and limits: Cross-reactive memory seemingly joined, as some responding clones were found in pre-infection memory.

CDR3 size: 14 residues. J was trimmed by 6 bases and V by 4 bases; bases with no gene match: 7. Germline CDR1 is SGHKS and CDR2 is YYEKEE (reference sequence). With regard to this clonotype: Its antigen remains unknown.

TCRdb reprocessed the 5' RACE reads via MiXCR and lists one record per CDR3 protein. The data contain about 200,000 distinct CDR3 sequences, about 9.2% of them singletons. Sequencing used PBMCs or a T cell subset sorted from them (not recorded which). The gene calls are TRBV5-5 and TRBJ2-7; 10 bases agree with TRBD1. The TCR originated in a man aged 18 to 29 who had mild COVID-19 (a few samples of this study predate the infection). Cell type and time point are not known. CDR3 bases: TGTGCCAGCAGCCACGACAGGGGGCGCGGCGAGCAGTACTTC. Its translation: CASSHDRGRGEQYF.